The present TCR beta chain was sequenced within a study of T-cell reconstitution after alpha-beta-depleted transplantation in children. This clonotype appeared a few times. The authors prepared the TCRbeta library with unique molecular identifiers. TCRdb reprocessed the PCR reads with MiXCR, giving one entry per CDR3 protein. The table lists hundreds of thousands of distinct CDR3 sequences, approximately 12% of them singletons, with 4.5% to 6% in the top ten. J lost 1 base, V lost 11 bases, and 3 bases had no gene match. Germline V gene data show CDR1 as ENHRY and CDR2 as SYGVKD. The CDR3 has 14 amino acids.

The rearrangement joins TRBV10-3 to TRBJ2-2; TRBD2 matches 11 bases. This clonotype was obtained from a human donor who donated a stem cell graft to a child with combined immunodeficiency. The sequenced sample was PBMCs from the stem cell graft donor, obtained from the stem cell graft. CDR3 in amino acids: CAGGLAGNTGELFF. CDR3 bases: TGTGCCGGCGGACTAGCGGGGAACACCGGGGAGCTGTTTTTT.